The 27 T cell receptor beta chains given below trace back to one sample, sequenced in a study of cytomegalovirus exposure and HLA in healthy donors. Researchers ran the PCR with 60 Vbeta and 13 Jbeta primers. Only in-frame clones appear in the TCRdb table, and some are missing; sequencing was by immunoSEQ multiplex PCR. Here the sample spans over 150,000 clones, just under 80% being singletons. The material sequenced was PBMCs. Receptors were obtained from a woman aged 50 to 65 in good health and CMV-seropositive.

The chain combines TRBV4-2 with TRBJ1-4; weak D call: TRBD1 (6 bases). The CDR3 consists of 15 residues. Trimming stripped 0 bases from V and 8 bases from J, with 13 bases between. The V gene's germline CDR1 is LGHNA and CDR2 YNFKEQ. DNA of the CDR3: TGTGCCAGCAGCCAAGAGAGGGGGACGCCAGAAAAACTGTTTTTT. It is translated as CASSQERGTPEKLFF.

In DNA, the CDR3 is TGTGCCAGCAGCCGAGGACTAGCGGGAATATACGAGCAGTACTTC. Its protein product is CASSRGLAGIYEQYF. This chain connects TRBV11-3 to TRBJ2-7; 12 bases align to TRBD2. The CDR3 is 15 residues long. The germline CDR1 and CDR2 sequences are SGHNT and YENEEA. V shed 5 bases and J 4 bases; nucleotides not matched to a gene: 6.

CDR3 in amino acids: CASSGIRLAGVGEQFF. The DNA of the CDR3 is TGTGCCAGCAGCGGTATTCGGCTAGCGGGAGTCGGTGAGCAGTTCTTC. The chain carries TRBV5-6 and TRBJ2-1, with 10 bases that match TRBD2. There are 16 residues in the CDR3. The V gene's germline CDR1 is SGHDT and CDR2 YYEEEE. The V segment lost 4 bases and the J segment 9 bases; nucleotides outside the gene matches: 13.

The chain recombines TRBV10-3 with TRBJ1-1, with 8 bases lining up with TRBD1. CDR3 size: 16 residues. The V gene end was trimmed by 2 bases and the J gene end by 2 bases; junction bases not matched to a gene: 7. The V gene's germline CDR1 is ENHRY and CDR2 SYGVKD. The CDR3 loop is CAISERGTGDNTEAFF. The CDR3 region has the DNA TGTGCCATCAGTGAGCGCGGGACAGGTGATAACACTGAAGCTTTCTTT.

The chain couples TRBV19 to TRBJ1-5, with D tentatively TRBD1 (6 bases). The CDR3 covers 18 residues. V was trimmed by 5 bases and J by 0 bases, leaving 20 bases between them. Germline V gives CDR1 LNHDA, CDR2 SQIVND (reference sequence). DNA of the CDR3: TGTGCCAGTAGTCCTCACCGAGGGGGAGAGCCTAGCAATCAGCCCCAGCATTTT. As protein: CASSPHRGGEPSNQPQHF. The whole variable domain, filled in from reference TRBV19 and TRBJ1-5, reads DGGITQSPKYLFRKEGQNVTLSCEQNLNHDAMYWYRQDPGQGLRLIYYSQIVNDFQKGDIAEGYSVSREKKESFPLTVTSAQKNPTAFYLCASSPHRGGEPSNQPQHFGDGTRLSIL.

CDR3 sequence: CASQKKGANYGYTF. CDR3 sequence (DNA): TGTGCCAGCCAAAAGAAAGGGGCTAACTATGGCTACACCTTC. This chain uses TRBV30 with TRBJ1-2, with D maybe TRBD1 (5 bases). Deletions cut 8 bases from V and 0 bases from J, with 16 bases between. The CDR3 is 14 amino acids. Germline values: CDR1 GTSNPN, CDR2 SVGIG (reference sequence). The entire variable domain, with the rest obtained from reference TRBV30 and TRBJ1-2, is as follows: SQTIHQWPATLVQPVGSPLSLECTVEGTSNPNLYWYRQAAGRGLQLLFYSVGIGQISSEVPQNLSASRPQDRQFILSSKKLLLSDSGFYLCASQKKGANYGYTFGSGTRLTVV.

V usage is TRBV27 and J usage is TRBJ1-1; no firm D call. The CDR3 is made up of 14 amino acids. Germline V gene data show CDR1 as MNHEY and CDR2 as SMNVEV (reference sequence). V dropped 1 base and J dropped 6 bases, with 12 bases sitting between them. The CDR3, as DNA: TGTGCCAGCAGTTTATATCTAGGAAGCTCTGAAGCTTTCTTT. Translation: CASSLYLGSSEAFF.

The V and J genes are TRBV4-3 and TRBJ2-1; tentatively, D is TRBD2 (6 bases). The CDR3 totals 14 residues. Germline lookup yields CDR1 LGHNA and CDR2 YSLEER. V shed 2 bases and J shed 9 bases, with 14 bases lying between them. CDR3 sequence: CASSQMGTPGEQFF. CDR3 bases: TGCGCCAGCAGCCAAATGGGGACTCCCGGTGAGCAGTTCTTC.

This clone is a singleton in its sample. V usage is TRBV5-1 and J usage is TRBJ2-3; 8 bases align to TRBD1. Germline assignment: CDR1 SGHRS and CDR2 YFSETQ. With V trimmed by 2 bases and J by 3 bases, 11 bases remained unmatched. The CDR3 is 17 amino acids. CDR3 coding DNA: TGCGCCAGCAGCTTAATGACAGGACAGGGACGGACAGATACGCAGTATTTT. Its protein is CASSLMTGQGRTDTQYF.

This sequence joins TRBV10-3 and TRBJ1-5; unclear D gene. V gave up 6 bases and J gave up 6 bases, with 12 bases separating them. The germline V gene has CDR1 ENHRY and CDR2 SYGVKD. CDR3 length: 13 amino acids. Here the CDR3 DNA reads TGTGCCATCAGCATCGCCGCCGGTCAGCCCCAGCATTTT. Amino acid sequence: CAISIAAGQPQHF.

This clone has a single count. This chain joins TRBV9 and TRBJ2-7, with D perhaps matching TRBD2 (6 bases). From germline, CDR1 is SGDLS and CDR2 YYNGEE. The CDR3 totals 15 residues. Trimming left V 4 bases short and J 0 bases short, with 14 bases between. The CDR3 coding sequence is TGTGCCAGCAGCTTGCGGACTACTAGCTCCTACGAGCAGTACTTC. It encodes CASSLRTTSSYEQYF.

This rearrangement joins TRBV5-4 to TRBJ1-1; D might be TRBD1 (5 bases). CDR1 and CDR2 from the germline V gene are SGHNT and YYREEE (reference sequence). This CDR3 spans 14 amino acids. Trimming removed 4 bases at V and 4 bases at J, with 14 bases between. CDR3 nucleotides: TGTGCCAGCAGCCGGGAGGGGTGGGGCACTGAAGCTTTCTTT. This encodes CASSREGWGTEAFF.

The J gene is TRBJ1-1, the V gene TRBV11-3; D is possibly TRBD1 (5 bases). Trimming pared 7 bases from V and 1 base from J, leaving 16 bases between. The CDR3 totals 15 residues. The germline V gene has CDR1 SGHNT and CDR2 YENEEA. The CDR3 reads CASTSQRGGNTEAFF. CDR3 nucleotide sequence: TGTGCCAGCACCTCCCAGCGGGGGGGGAACACTGAAGCTTTCTTT.

A few counts support this clone. The V call is TRBV4-1, the J call TRBJ2-2; maybe TRBD2 (5 bases). Per germline, CDR1 MGHRA and CDR2 YSYEKL. This CDR3 spans 17 amino acids. V was trimmed by 0 bases and J by 1 base, leaving 12 bases between them. The CDR3 DNA is TGCGCCAGCAGCCAAGATCTCCTTCGGGGGAACACCGGGGAGCTGTTTTTT. Protein: CASSQDLLRGNTGELFF.

This clone occurred a few times. The chain joins TRBV7-2 to TRBJ1-2, with D possibly TRBD1 on 5 matching bases. Germline lookup yields CDR1 SGHTA and CDR2 FQGNSA. The V end was cut by 5 bases, the J end by 9 bases, with 10 bases between. The CDR3 runs to 11 residues. The CDR3 sequence is CASSLGPRYTF. For the CDR3, the DNA is TGTGCCAGCAGCCTGGGGCCCCGCTACACCTTC.

This chain links TRBV27 with TRBJ1-5, with 10 bases identical to TRBD1. Germline V gives CDR1 MNHEY, CDR2 SMNVEV (reference sequence). The CDR3 runs 13 residues. Trimming removed 3 bases from V and 7 bases from J; junction bases left unmatched: 0. CDR3 bases: TGTGCCAGCAGTTTGGGACAGGGGCAGCCCCAGCATTTT. This gives the protein CASSLGQGQPQHF.

The rearrangement links TRBV7-2 to TRBJ1-1; the match to TRBD1 covers 9 bases. The CDR3 is 14 residues long. J was trimmed by 10 bases and V by 5 bases; bases with no gene match: 11. Germline loops: CDR1 SGHTA, CDR2 FQGNSA. The DNA of the CDR3 is TGTGCCAGCAGCCTAAACAGGGGGCAGTCGTTAGCTTTCTTT. This encodes CASSLNRGQSLAFF.

V gene TRBV30 combines with J gene TRBJ1-3; 7 bases map to TRBD1. The CDR3 runs to 13 residues. J gave up 8 bases and V 5 bases, and 9 bases lay outside the gene matches. Germline V gives CDR1 GTSNPN, CDR2 SVGIG (reference sequence). CDR3 coding DNA: TGTGCCTGGTTCGACAGGGTGGAATACACCATATATTTT. Translated, it gives CAWFDRVEYTIYF.

The chain recombines TRBV19 with TRBJ2-5; D gene unclear. V was pared by 5 bases and J by 5 bases, with 12 bases between. The CDR3 is made up of 13 amino acids. Germline assignment: CDR1 LNHDA and CDR2 SQIVND (reference sequence). The CDR3 nucleotides are TGTGCCAGTAGTTCCTCGACCGGGGAGACCCAGTACTTC. Translation: CASSSSTGETQYF.

This clone was observed a few times. The chain carries TRBV28 and TRBJ1-5; TRBD1 agrees at 8 bases. The J segment lost 7 bases and the V segment lost 6 bases, leaving 8 bases of the junction unmatched. The germline V gene encodes CDR1 MDHEN and CDR2 SYDVKM. CDR3 length equals 14 residues. The CDR3 sequence: CASRETGEGQPQHF. The CDR3 bases are TGTGCCAGCAGAGAGACAGGGGAGGGGCAGCCCCAGCATTTT.

This clone was detected only a few times. The chain joins TRBV5-6 to TRBJ1-1; D uncertain. The germline V gene encodes CDR1 SGHDT and CDR2 YYEEEE. The CDR3 has 14 amino acids. Trimming cost V 0 bases and J 5 bases, with 11 bases left between them. The CDR3 region is CASSLVRGGTEAFF. The CDR3 bases are TGTGCCAGCAGCTTGGTTCGAGGTGGGACTGAAGCTTTCTTT.

Only a few counts were recorded for this clone. V is TRBV30 and J is TRBJ1-5; 8 bases match TRBD1. The CDR3 is 15 residues long. V was clipped by 0 bases and J by 7 bases; unmatched bases: 8. From germline, CDR1 is GTSNPN and CDR2 SVGIG (reference sequence). CDR3 sequence: CAWSVPGQGWQPQHF. CDR3 DNA: TGTGCCTGGAGTGTACCTGGACAGGGTTGGCAGCCCCAGCATTTT.

The CDR3 region has the DNA TGTGCCAGCACCACTGGGGGCAGGTATGAGCAGTTCTTC. Translated, it gives CASTTGGRYEQFF. The chain is built from TRBV25-1 and TRBJ2-1; a possible D gene is TRBD1 (6 bases). The CDR3 totals 13 residues. Germline V gene data show CDR1 as MGHDK and CDR2 as SYGVNS. The V and J ends lost 7 bases and 8 bases respectively, with 15 bases between them.

The V call is TRBV7-3, the J call TRBJ2-1, with TRBD1 identical over 8 bases. With 5 bases clipped from V and 12 bases from J, the junction kept 6 bases outside the gene matches. Germline V gives CDR1 SGHTA, CDR2 FQGTGA. The CDR3 has 12 amino acids. The DNA of the CDR3 is TGTGCCAGCAGCATCGACAGGGGAGGGCAGTTCTTC. It encodes CASSIDRGGQFF.

This clone was counted only a few times. This chain joins TRBV5-1 and TRBJ2-1, with D tentatively TRBD1 (5 bases). The germline gives CDR1 SGHRS, CDR2 YFSETQ. This CDR3 comprises 15 residues. V was trimmed by 2 bases and J by 8 bases, leaving 17 bases between them. The CDR3 reads CASSLDRGGIDEQFF. CDR3 bases: TGCGCCAGCAGCTTAGATAGGGGCGGTATCGATGAGCAGTTCTTC.

The V call is TRBV9, the J call TRBJ1-2; D is possibly TRBD1 (5 bases). The CDR3 spans 14 residues. Germline CDR1 SGDLS, CDR2 YYNGEE. Trimming took off 0 bases at V and 6 bases at J, with 12 bases between the two ends. For the CDR3, the DNA is TGTGCCAGCAGCGTAGGCTTGGAGGGGAATGGCTACACCTTC. Translating gives CASSVGLEGNGYTF.

This rearrangement joins TRBV19 to TRBJ2-7, with TRBD1 as a possible D gene (5 bases). This CDR3 spans 12 amino acids. CDR1 and CDR2 from the germline V gene are LNHDA and SQIVND (reference sequence). Deletions cut 5 bases from V and 3 bases from J, with 8 bases between. In DNA form, the CDR3 reads TGTGCCAGTAGTGCAGGGTTCTACGAGCAGTACTTC. Translation: CASSAGFYEQYF.